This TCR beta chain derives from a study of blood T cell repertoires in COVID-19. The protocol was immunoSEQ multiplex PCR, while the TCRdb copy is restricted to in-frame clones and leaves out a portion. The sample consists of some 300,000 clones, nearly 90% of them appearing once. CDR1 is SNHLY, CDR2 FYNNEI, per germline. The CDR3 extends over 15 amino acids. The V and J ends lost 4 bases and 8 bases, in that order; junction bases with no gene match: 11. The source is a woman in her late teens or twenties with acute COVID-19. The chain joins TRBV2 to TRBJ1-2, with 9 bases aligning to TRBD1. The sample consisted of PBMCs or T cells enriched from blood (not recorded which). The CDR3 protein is CASSAYYRGLRGYTF. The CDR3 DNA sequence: TGTGCCAGCAGTGCCTACTACAGGGGGCTTAGAGGCTACACCTTC.